This T cell receptor (beta chain) was identified in a study of cytomegalovirus exposure and HLA in healthy donors. 60 Vbeta and 13 Jbeta primers were used in PCR. Some clones are missing from TCRdb's copy, which holds only in-frame ones; the method was immunoSEQ multiplex PCR. Here the sample spans 100,000 to 150,000 clones, 55% to 75% being singletons. General observations from the study: Sequencing depth roughly uniform across donors was assumed in presence/absence analyses.

Germline loops: CDR1 SEHNR, CDR2 FQNEAQ (reference sequence). This CDR3 is built from 15 residues. V was pared by 0 bases and J by 8 bases, with 15 bases between. This clone has a handful of counts. Its antigen is still unknown. The receptor comes from a human donor in good health. The chain joins TRBV7-9 to TRBJ2-3; D is unresolved. Source material: PBMCs. For the CDR3, the DNA is TGTGCCAGCAGCTTAGCGGGCCCTGAAGTGGGTACGCAGTATTTT. It encodes CASSLAGPEVGTQYF.